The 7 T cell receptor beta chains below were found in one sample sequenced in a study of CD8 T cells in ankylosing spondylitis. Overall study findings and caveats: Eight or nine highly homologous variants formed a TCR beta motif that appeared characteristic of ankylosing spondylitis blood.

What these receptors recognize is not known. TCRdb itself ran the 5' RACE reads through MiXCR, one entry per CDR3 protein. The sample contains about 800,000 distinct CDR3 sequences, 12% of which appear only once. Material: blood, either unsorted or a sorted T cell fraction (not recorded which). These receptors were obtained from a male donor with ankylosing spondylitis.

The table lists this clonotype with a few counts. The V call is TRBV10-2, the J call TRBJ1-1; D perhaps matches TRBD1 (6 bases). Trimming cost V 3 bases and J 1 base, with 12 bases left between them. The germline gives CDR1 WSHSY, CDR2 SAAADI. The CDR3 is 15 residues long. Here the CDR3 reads CASSDARGWNTEAFF. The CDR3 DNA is TGCGCCAGCAGTGATGCGAGGGGGTGGAACACTGAAGCTTTCTTT.

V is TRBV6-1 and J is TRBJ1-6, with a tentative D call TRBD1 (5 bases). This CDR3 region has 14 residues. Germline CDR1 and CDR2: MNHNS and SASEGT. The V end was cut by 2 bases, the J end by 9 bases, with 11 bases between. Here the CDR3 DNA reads TGTGCCAGCAGTGAATGGGGGGGACGTTCACCCCTCCACTTT. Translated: CASSEWGGRSPLHF.

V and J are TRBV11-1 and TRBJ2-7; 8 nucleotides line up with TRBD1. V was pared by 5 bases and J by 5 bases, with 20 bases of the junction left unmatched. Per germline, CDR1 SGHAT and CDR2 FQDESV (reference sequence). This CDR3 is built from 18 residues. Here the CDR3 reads CASSPRDRIVLIPNEQYF. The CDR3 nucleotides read TGTGCCAGCAGCCCGCGGGACAGGATTGTTCTGATCCCCAACGAGCAGTACTTC.

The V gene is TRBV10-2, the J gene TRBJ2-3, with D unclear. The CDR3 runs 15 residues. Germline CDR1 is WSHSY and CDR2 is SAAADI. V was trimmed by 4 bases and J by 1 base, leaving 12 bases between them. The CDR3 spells CASSGYSLGTDTQYF. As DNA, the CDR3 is TGCGCCAGCAGTGGGTATAGTCTTGGCACAGATACGCAGTATTTT.

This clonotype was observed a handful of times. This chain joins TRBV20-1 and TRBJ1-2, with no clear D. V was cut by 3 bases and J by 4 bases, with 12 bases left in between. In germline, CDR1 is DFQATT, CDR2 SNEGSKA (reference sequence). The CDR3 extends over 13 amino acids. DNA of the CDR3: TGCAGTGCTAGTCAGGTTATCGGCTATGGCTACACCTTC. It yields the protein CSASQVIGYGYTF.

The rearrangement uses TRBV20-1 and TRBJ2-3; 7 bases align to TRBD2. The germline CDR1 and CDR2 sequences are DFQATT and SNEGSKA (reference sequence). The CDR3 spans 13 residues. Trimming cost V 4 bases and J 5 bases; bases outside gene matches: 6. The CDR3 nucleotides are TGCAGTGCTACCAGGACTAGTTTAGATACGCAGTATTTT. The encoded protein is CSATRTSLDTQYF.

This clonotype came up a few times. The CDR3 loop is CASSSRADRLETQYF. The DNA for the CDR3 is TGCGCCAGCAGCTCCCGGGCCGACCGGCTAGAGACCCAGTACTTC. The chain combines TRBV5-1 with TRBJ2-5; D ambiguous. V lost 3 bases, J lost 4 bases, and 16 bases lay in between. Germline CDR1 SGHRS, CDR2 YFSETQ. This CDR3 has 15 amino acids.